This T cell receptor (beta chain) was documented in a study of CD8+ T cells in alopecia areata. Study observations and caveats: It was lesional scalp, especially alopecia totalis/universalis, that showed higher clonality than normal scalp. Unlike in mice, where it was clearer, TCR sharing across patients was less clear, possibly HLA-related.

RNA was isolated and reverse transcribed to cDNA, the sequencing template. TCRdb's copy holds only in-frame clones and misses some; the assay was immunoSEQ multiplex PCR. The table includes fewer than 110,000 clones, less than 70% detected once. About this clone: No antigen is known for it.

The ends were cut back, 4 bases at V and 5 bases at J, with 23 bases in the middle. Germline lookup yields CDR1 SGHNT and CDR2 YYREEE (reference sequence). The CDR3 has 17 residues. This receptor was obtained from a human donor in good health. Specimen: CD4+ T cells sorted from blood. This sequence joins TRBV5-4 and TRBJ2-3, with D perhaps TRBD2 (6 bases). The CDR3 nucleotides read TGTGCCAGCAGCCCTTCGGGACTTTCTGTCCCCCGAGATACGCAGTATTTT. Its translation is CASSPSGLSVPRDTQYF.